Sequencing of this T cell receptor (beta chain) was carried out in a study of a mutant IDH1 vaccine in newly diagnosed glioma. V lost 0 bases and J 4 bases, leaving 12 bases between the germline ends. This CDR3 region has 15 residues. Per germline, CDR1 LNHDA and CDR2 SQIVND (reference sequence). This clone was picked up a small number of times. Time point noted: baseline, week 1 (first vaccination visit). This sample's treatment: pre-vaccination baseline after standard-of-care therapy. Libraries were prepared by immunoSEQ multiplex PCR; TCRdb keeps only in-frame clonotypes and omits some of them. This sample has nearly 70,000 clones, with 70% to 80% found just once.

The chain joins TRBV19 to TRBJ1-1; D is ambiguous. Here the sequenced sample was PBMCs, taken from a glioma patient treated with radiotherapy, temozolomide or both. This sequence was found in a man aged 50 to 59 with glioma. This chain's CDR3 is CASSIDVRRLTEAFF. DNA of the CDR3: TGTGCCAGTAGTATAGATGTCCGGAGACTCACTGAAGCTTTCTTT.